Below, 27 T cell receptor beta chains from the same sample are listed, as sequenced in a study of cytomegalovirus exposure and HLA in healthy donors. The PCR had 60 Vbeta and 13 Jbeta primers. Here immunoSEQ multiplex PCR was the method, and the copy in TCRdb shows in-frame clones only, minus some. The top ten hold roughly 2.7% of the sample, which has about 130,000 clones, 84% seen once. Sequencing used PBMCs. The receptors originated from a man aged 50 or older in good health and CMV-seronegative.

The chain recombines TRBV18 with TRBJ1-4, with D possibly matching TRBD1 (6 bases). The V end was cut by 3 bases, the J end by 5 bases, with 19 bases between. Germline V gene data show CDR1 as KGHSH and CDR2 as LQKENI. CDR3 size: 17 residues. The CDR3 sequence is CASSPDGQRFPNEKLFF. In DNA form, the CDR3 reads TGTGCCAGCTCACCTGACGGACAGAGGTTTCCCAATGAAAAACTGTTTTTT.

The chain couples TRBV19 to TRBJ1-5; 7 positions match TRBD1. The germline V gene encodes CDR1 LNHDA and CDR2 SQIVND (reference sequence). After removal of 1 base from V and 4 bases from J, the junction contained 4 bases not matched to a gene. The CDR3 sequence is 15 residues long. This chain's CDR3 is CASSIATRGNQPQHF. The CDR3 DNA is TGTGCCAGTAGTATAGCAACCAGGGGGAATCAGCCCCAGCATTTT.

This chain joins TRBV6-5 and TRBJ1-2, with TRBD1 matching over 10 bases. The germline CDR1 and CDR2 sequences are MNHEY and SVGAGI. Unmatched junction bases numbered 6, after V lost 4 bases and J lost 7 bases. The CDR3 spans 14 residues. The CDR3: CASSSLTGGSGYTF. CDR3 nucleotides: TGTGCCAGCAGTTCCCTGACAGGGGGCAGTGGCTACACCTTC.

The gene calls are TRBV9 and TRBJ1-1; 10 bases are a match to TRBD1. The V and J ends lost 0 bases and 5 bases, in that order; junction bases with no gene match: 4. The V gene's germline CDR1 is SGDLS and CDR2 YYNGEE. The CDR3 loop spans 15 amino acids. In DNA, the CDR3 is TGTGCCAGCAGCGTAGTAGGGACAGGGGTAACTGAAGCTTTCTTT. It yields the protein CASSVVGTGVTEAFF.

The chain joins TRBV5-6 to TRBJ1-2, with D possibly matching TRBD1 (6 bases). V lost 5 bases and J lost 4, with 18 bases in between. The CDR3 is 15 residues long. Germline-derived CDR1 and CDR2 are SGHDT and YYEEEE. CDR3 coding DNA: TGTGCCAGCAGTCCCGGGGAGGGGGTCCTCTATGGCTACACCTTC. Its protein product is CASSPGEGVLYGYTF.

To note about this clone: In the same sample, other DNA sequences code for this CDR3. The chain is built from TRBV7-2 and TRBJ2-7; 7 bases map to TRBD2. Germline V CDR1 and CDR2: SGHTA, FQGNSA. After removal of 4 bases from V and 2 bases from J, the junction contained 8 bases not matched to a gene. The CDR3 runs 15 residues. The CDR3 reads CASSSRGGGAYEQYF. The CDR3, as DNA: TGTGCCAGCAGCTCACGAGGCGGGGGTGCCTACGAGCAGTACTTC.

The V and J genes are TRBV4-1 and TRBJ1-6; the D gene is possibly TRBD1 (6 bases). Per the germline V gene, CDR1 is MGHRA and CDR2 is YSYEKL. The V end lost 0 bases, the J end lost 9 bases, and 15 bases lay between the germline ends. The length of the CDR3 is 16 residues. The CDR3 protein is CASSQEVQGKGSPLHF. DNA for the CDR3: TGCGCCAGCAGCCAAGAGGTTCAGGGGAAAGGTTCACCCCTCCACTTT.

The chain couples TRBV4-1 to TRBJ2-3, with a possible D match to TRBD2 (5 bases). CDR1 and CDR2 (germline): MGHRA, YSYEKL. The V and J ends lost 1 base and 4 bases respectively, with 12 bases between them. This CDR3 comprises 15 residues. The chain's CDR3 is CASSQVGRTADTQYF. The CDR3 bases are TGCGCCAGCAGCCAAGTCGGAAGGACTGCAGATACGCAGTATTTT.

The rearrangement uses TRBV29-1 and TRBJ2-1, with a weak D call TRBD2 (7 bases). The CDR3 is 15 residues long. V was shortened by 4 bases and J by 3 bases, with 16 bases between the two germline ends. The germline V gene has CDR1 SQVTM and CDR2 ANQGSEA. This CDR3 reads CSVARGANVYNEQFF. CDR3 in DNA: TGCAGCGTTGCTCGGGGGGCCAATGTCTACAATGAGCAGTTCTTC.

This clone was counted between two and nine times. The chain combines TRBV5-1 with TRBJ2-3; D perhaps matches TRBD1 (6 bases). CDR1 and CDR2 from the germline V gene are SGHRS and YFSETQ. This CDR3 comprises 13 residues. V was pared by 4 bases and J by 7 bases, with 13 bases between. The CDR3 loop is CASSQTQGNTQYF. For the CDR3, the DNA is TGCGCCAGCAGCCAGACCCAGGGGAATACGCAGTATTTT.

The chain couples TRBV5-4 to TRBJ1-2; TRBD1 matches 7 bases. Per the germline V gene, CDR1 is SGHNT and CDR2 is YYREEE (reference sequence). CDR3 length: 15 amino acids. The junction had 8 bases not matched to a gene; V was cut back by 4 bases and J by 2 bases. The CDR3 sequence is CASSTRDRLNYGYTF. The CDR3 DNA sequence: TGTGCCAGCAGCACCAGGGACAGATTAAACTATGGCTACACCTTC. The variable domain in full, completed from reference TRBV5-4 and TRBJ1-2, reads ETGVTQSPTHLIKTRGQQVTLRCSSQSGHNTVSWYQQALGQGPQFIFQYYREEENGRGNFPPRFSGLQFPNYSSELNVNALELDDSALYLCASSTRDRLNYGYTFGSGTRLTVV.

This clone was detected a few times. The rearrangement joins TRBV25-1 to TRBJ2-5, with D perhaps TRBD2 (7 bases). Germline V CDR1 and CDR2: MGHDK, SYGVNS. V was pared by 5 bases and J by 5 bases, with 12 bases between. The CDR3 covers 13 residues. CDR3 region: CASSRGGRETQYF. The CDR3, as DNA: TGTGCCAGCAGTAGGGGGGGCCGGGAGACCCAGTACTTC.

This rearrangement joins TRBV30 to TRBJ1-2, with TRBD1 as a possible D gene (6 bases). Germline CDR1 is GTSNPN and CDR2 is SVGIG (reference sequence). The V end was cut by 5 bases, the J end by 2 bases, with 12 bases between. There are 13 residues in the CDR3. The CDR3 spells CAWALGTNYGYTF. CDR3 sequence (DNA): TGTGCCTGGGCCCTTGGGACAAACTATGGCTACACCTTC.

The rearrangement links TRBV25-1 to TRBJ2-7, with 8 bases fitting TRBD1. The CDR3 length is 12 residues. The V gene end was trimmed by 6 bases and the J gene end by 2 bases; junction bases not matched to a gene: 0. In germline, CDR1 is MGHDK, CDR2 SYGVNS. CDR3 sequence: CASRTGAYEQYF. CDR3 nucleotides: TGTGCCAGCAGGACAGGGGCCTACGAGCAGTACTTC.

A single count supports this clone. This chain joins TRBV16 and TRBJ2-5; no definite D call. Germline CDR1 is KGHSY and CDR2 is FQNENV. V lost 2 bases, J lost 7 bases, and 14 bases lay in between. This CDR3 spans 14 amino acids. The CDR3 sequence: CASSQPTTVGTQYF. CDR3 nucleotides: TGTGCCAGCAGCCAACCAACTACGGTCGGGACCCAGTACTTC.

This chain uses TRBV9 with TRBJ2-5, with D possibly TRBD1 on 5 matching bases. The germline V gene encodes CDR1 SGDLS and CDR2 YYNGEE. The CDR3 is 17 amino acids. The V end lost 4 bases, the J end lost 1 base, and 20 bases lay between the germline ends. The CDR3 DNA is TGTGCCAGCAGCCCTCCCCCGCTAGGGGCTCCCCAAGAGACCCAGTACTTC. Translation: CASSPPPLGAPQETQYF.

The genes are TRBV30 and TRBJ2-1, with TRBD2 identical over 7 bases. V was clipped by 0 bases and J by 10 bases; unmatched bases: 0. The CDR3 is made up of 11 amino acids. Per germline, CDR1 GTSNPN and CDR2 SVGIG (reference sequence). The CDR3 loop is CAWSVSGEQFF. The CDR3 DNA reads TGTGCCTGGAGTGTTAGCGGGGAGCAGTTCTTC.

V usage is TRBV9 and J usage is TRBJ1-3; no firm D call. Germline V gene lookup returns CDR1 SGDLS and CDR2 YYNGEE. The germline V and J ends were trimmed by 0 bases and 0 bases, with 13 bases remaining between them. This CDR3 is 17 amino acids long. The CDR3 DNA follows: TGTGCCAGCAGCGTAGCTGCCAGGAGGAGCTCTGGAAACACCATATATTTT. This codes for CASSVAARRSSGNTIYF.

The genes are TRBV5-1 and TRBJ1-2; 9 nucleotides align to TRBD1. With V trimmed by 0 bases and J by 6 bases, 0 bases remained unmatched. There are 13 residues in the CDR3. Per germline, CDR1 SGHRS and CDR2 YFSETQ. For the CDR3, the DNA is TGCGCCAGCAGCTTGGGGACAGGGGATGGCTACACCTTC. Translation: CASSLGTGDGYTF.

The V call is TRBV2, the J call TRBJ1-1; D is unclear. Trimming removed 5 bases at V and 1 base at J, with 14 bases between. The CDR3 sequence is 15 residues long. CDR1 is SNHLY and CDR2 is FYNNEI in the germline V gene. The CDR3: CASSYPLGENTEAFF. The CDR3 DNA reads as TGTGCCAGCAGTTACCCCCTAGGAGAGAACACTGAAGCTTTCTTT.

The CDR3 nucleotides read TGTGCCAGCAGGGAGTATTTGGGGGAACTAGCGGGGGTTCTGGATGAGCAGTTCTTC. It specifies CASREYLGELAGVLDEQFF. The chain recombines TRBV2 with TRBJ2-1; 11 positions agree with TRBD2. The CDR3 is 19 amino acids. V was pared by 6 bases and J by 8 bases, with 21 bases of the junction left unmatched. Germline CDR1 reads SNHLY; CDR2 reads FYNNEI.

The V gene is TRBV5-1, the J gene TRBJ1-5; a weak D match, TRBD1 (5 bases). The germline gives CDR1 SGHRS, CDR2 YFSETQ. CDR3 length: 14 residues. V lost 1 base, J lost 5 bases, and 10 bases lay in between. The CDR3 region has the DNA TGCGCCAGCAGCTTGTGGGGCGGTGATCAGCCCCAGCATTTT. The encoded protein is CASSLWGGDQPQHF.

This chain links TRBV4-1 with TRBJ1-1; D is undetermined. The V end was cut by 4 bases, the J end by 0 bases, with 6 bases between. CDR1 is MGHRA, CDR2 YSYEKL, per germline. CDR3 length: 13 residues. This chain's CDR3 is CASSLSLNTEAFF. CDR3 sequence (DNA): TGCGCCAGCAGCCTAAGCTTGAACACTGAAGCTTTCTTT.

The CDR3 loop is CAWDTGLSNQPQHF. CDR3 bases: TGTGCCTGGGATACAGGGCTTAGCAATCAGCCCCAGCATTTT. This chain connects TRBV30 to TRBJ1-5; the D gene is possibly TRBD1 (6 bases). V was pared by 5 bases and J by 0 bases, with 11 bases between. The CDR3 loop spans 14 amino acids. Looked up from germline, CDR1 is GTSNPN and CDR2 is SVGIG (reference sequence).

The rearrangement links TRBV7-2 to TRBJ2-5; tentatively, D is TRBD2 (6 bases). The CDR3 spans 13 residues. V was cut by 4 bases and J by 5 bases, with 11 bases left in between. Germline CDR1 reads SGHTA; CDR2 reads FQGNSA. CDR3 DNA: TGTGCCAGCAGCTCGGCGGGGAGCGAGACCCAGTACTTC. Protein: CASSSAGSETQYF.

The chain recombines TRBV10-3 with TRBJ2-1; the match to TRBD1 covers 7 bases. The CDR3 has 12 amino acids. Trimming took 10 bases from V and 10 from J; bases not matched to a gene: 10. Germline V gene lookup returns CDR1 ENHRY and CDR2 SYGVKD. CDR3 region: CATGTVGREQFF. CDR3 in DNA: TGTGCCACCGGGACAGTCGGGCGGGAGCAGTTCTTC.

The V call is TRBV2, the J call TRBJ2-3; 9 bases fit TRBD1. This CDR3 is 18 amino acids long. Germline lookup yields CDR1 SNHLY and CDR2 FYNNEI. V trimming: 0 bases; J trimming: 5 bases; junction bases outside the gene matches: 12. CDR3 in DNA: TGTGCCAGCAGTGAAGCGGGGGGGTGGGGACAGGGTATAGATACGCAGTATTTT. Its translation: CASSEAGGWGQGIDTQYF.